The entry below gives a single T cell receptor (beta chain) sequence along with its context. V lost 4 bases and J lost 3; bases outside the gene matches: 2. This CDR3 spans 13 amino acids. The germline gives CDR1 SGDLS, CDR2 YYNGEE. At cycle 4 day 1, cycle 7 day 1, and baseline, blood was sampled. The data derive from a study of OX40 agonist ivuxolimab in advanced cancers. Study summary: In this cohort, patients received ivuxolimab, an agonistic anti-OX40 (CD134) antibody. All patients had ivuxolimab intravenously every 2 weeks at 0.01 to 10 mg/kg.

TCRdb's table, derived via immunoSEQ multiplex PCR, lists solely in-frame clones and lacks some. The repertoire holds 100,000 to 150,000 clones, with under 95% as singletons. The starting material was CD4+ or CD8+ T cells sorted from blood, obtained in a trial of the OX40 agonist ivuxolimab. This clonotype was obtained from an adult with an advanced solid tumor such as melanoma, head and neck, liver or kidney cancer. The rearrangement uses TRBV9 and TRBJ2-3; 7 nucleotides agree with TRBD2. The CDR3 reads CASSRTSTDTQYF. CDR3 bases: TGTGCCAGCAGCCGGACTAGTACAGATACGCAGTATTTT.